This is a list of T cell receptor beta chains from one sample in a study of blood T cell repertoires in COVID-19. Method: immunoSEQ multiplex PCR; TCRdb's copy keeps in-frame clones and lacks some. The sample lists some 67,000 clones, roughly 90% occurring once. Sequencing was performed on peripheral blood. These receptors were collected from a woman aged 60 to 75 with acute or convalescent COVID-19. The CDR3 runs from the conserved cysteine through the conserved F or W. D genes are given only for firm matches. The size field is filled for only some rows; it gives once, few, many or a size class.

>-|-|TRBV7-3|TRBJ2-1
TGTGCCAGCAGCTTAACATCGGGAGTGAGGAATGAGCAGTTCTTC
CASSLTSGVRNEQFF
>-|-|TRBV13|TRBJ2-3
TGTGCCAGCAGCTTAAACGGTAGGGGAACAGATACGCAGTATTTT
CASSLNGRGTDTQYF
>TRBD2|-|TRBV9|TRBJ2-5
TGTGCCAGCAGCGGTCTCAGCGGGGGGGGACAAGAGACCCAGTACTTC
CASSGLSGGGQETQYF
>TRBD2|-|TRBV10-3|TRBJ2-3
TGTGCCATCAGGTCGGGACTACCCACAGATACGCAGTATTTT
CAIRSGLPTDTQYF
>TRBD1|-|TRBV2|TRBJ1-4
TGTGCCAGCAGTTGGGACAGAAGTAATGAAAAACTGTTTTTT
CASSWDRSNEKLFF
>TRBD1|-|TRBV30|TRBJ1-5
TGTGCCTGGGGGACAGCCAATCAGCCCCAGCATTTT
CAWGTANQPQHF
>TRBD1|-|TRBV5-1|TRBJ1-2
TGCGCCAGCAGCTCGACAGGGGGCATTGGCTACACCTTC
CASSSTGGIGYTF
>TRBD1|-|TRBV5-4|TRBJ2-5
TGTGCCAGCAGCCCTCCCGGACAGGGACCAGAGACCCAGTACTTC
CASSPPGQGPETQYF
>-|-|TRBV5-4|TRBJ1-1
TGTGCCAGCAGCTTGGGATACGGGATAGAGGGCACTGAAGCTTTCTTT
CASSLGYGIEGTEAFF
>-|-|TRBV6-5|TRBJ1-1
TGTGCCAGCAGTTACAAGATCACAGGGACCGCTTTCTTT
CASSYKITGTAFF
>-|-|TRBV25-1|TRBJ1-2
TGTGCCAGCAGTGACCCCGCGATGGGGCCTACCTATGGCTACACCTTC
CASSDPAMGPTYGYTF
>TRBD2|once|TRBV7-9|TRBJ2-5
TGTGCCAGCAGCTTTACTAGCGGGATCCAAGAGACCCAGTACTTC
CASSFTSGIQETQYF
>TRBD2|-|TRBV5-1|TRBJ2-1
TGCGCCAGCAGCCCGGGACTAGCGGGGAAACTTTCCTACAATGAGCAGTTCTTC
CASSPGLAGKLSYNEQFF
>-|-|TRBV5-1|TRBJ1-4
TGCGCCAGCAGCCCAGGGCCTAGTAATGAAAAACTGTTTTTT
CASSPGPSNEKLFF
>TRBD1|few|TRBV3-1/TRBV3-2|TRBJ2-2
TGTGCCAGCAGCCAAGAAAGGGGGCGTCACACCGGGGAGCTGTTTTTT
CASSQERGRHTGELFF
>TRBD2|-|TRBV7-9|TRBJ2-3
TGTGCCAGCAGCTCCTTGGGGACTAGCGGGGGGGCGGAGACAGATACGCAGTATTTT
CASSSLGTSGGAETDTQYF
>TRBD1|-|TRBV7-9|TRBJ2-3
TGTGCCAGCACCACAGGGACAGGCACAGATACGCAGTATTTT
CASTTGTGTDTQYF
>-|-|TRBV6-5|TRBJ1-3
TGTGCCAGCAGTACGGGGGGCTTTGGAAACACCATATATTTT
CASSTGGFGNTIYF
>-|-|TRBV20-1|TRBJ1-6
TGCAGTGCTAGTGTGGGGGCAGGGAATTCACCCCTCCACTTT
CSASVGAGNSPLHF
>TRBD1|-|TRBV6-5|TRBJ2-5
TGTGCCAGCAGTTACTCGGGACAGCCGACCCAAGAGACCCAGTACTTC
CASSYSGQPTQETQYF
>-|-|TRBV7-2|TRBJ1-2
TGTGCCAGCAGCCCAACTGTATCTGCGGGGAGCTACACCTTC
CASSPTVSAGSYTF
>TRBD1|-|TRBV7-9|TRBJ1-6
TGTGCCAGCAGCGTCGGGACAGGGCTAGGGAATTCACCCCTCCACTTT
CASSVGTGLGNSPLHF
>-|-|TRBV20-1|TRBJ1-1
TGCAGTGCGTTGGAGCGGACTGAAGCTTTCTTT
CSALERTEAFF
>TRBD1|-|TRBV5-6|TRBJ1-5
TGTGCCAGCAGCTTTGGACAGGGTGCTCAAAATCAGCCCCAGCATTTT
CASSFGQGAQNQPQHF
>TRBD1|-|TRBV5-4|TRBJ1-2
TGTGCCAGCAGCCCCACAGGGGGCGTTAACTATGGCTACACCTTC
CASSPTGGVNYGYTF
>-|-|TRBV7-2|TRBJ2-3
TGTGCCAGCAGCTTAGCGCATCAGGTCGGGAGAGATACGCAGTATTTT
CASSLAHQVGRDTQYF
>TRBD1|-|TRBV2|TRBJ2-4
TGTGCCAGCAGTGGGGACAGGGGGGGAAACATTCAGTACTTC
CASSGDRGGNIQYF
>TRBD1|-|TRBV5-4|TRBJ2-1
TGTGCCAGCAGCTTGGAGACCCCACAGGGGATGCCTTTAGGGAATGAGCAGTTCTTC
CASSLETPQGMPLGNEQFF
>TRBD1|-|TRBV6-2/TRBV6-3|TRBJ1-5
TGTGCCAGCAGTTACCCCGGACAGGGAGGAAGCAATCAGCCCCAGCATTTT
CASSYPGQGGSNQPQHF
>TRBD1|-|TRBV5-6|TRBJ2-5
TGTGCCAGCAGCTTGGACAGGGGGACGGTTGACGGGACCCAGTACTTC
CASSLDRGTVDGTQYF
>-|-|TRBV15|TRBJ1-2
TGTGCCACGTCAGCTACGCGGGGCTGGGGCTACACCTTC
CATSATRGWGYTF
>TRBD2|-|TRBV24-1|TRBJ2-2
TGTGCCACCAGTGATTTAGCGGGAAGGAGGAGGGCGAACACCGGGGAGCTGTTTTTT
CATSDLAGRRRANTGELFF
>TRBD1|-|TRBV19|TRBJ1-2
TGTGCCAGTAAGACAGGGACAGCCGGGACCAGGGGCTACACCTTC
CASKTGTAGTRGYTF
>-|-|TRBV5-4|TRBJ1-5
TGTGCCAGCAGTGCAGGGATCAGCAATCAGCCCCAGCATTTT
CASSAGISNQPQHF
>-|-|TRBV7-7|TRBJ2-1
TGTGCCAGCAGCCGCGGACTGGGGAGCTCCTACAATGAGCAGTTCTTC
CASSRGLGSSYNEQFF
>-|-|TRBV11-3|TRBJ1-1
TGTGCCAGCAGCCTCCTATCGGGGACTGAAGCTTTCTTT
CASSLLSGTEAFF